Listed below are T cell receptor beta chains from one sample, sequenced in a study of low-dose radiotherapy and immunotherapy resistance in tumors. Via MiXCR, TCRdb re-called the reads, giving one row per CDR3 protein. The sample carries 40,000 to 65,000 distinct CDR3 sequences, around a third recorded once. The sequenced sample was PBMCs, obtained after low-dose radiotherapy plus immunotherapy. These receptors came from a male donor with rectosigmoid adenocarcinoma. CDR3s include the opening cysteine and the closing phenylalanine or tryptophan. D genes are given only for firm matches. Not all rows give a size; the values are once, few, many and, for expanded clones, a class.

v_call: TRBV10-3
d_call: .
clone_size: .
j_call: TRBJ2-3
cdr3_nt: TGTGCCATCAGTAGCGGCTTTAGCACAGATACGCAGTATTTT
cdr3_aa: CAISSGFSTDTQYF

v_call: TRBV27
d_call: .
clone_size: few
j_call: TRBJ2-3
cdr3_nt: TGTGCCAGCAGTTCGCGCGTAGCGCGGGGCACTCCCGGTCCCACAGATACGCAGTATTTT
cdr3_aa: CASSSRVARGTPGPTDTQYF

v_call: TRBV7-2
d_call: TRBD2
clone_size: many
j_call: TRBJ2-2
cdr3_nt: TGTGCCAGCAGCTTATCCGGCGGGAGGCCCGGGGAGCTGTTTTTT
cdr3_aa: CASSLSGGRPGELFF

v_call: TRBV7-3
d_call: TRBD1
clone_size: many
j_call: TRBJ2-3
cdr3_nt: TGTGCCAGCAGCCGGGACAGGAGCACAGATACGCAGTATTTT
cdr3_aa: CASSRDRSTDTQYF

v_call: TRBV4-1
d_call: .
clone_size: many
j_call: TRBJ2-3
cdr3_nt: TGCGCCAGCAGCCGCCAAACCTCGACTAGCACAGATACGCAGTATTTT
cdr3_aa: CASSRQTSTSTDTQYF

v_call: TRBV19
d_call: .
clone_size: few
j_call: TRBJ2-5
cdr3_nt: TGTGCCAGTAGTATATCTCGGGGGCTCGGCCAAGAGACCCAGTACTTC
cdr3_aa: CASSISRGLGQETQYF

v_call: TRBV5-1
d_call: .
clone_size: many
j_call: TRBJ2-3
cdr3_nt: TGCGCCAGCAGCTTCCTAGCCAGGGTTACCACAGATACGCAGTATTTT
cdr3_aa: CASSFLARVTTDTQYF

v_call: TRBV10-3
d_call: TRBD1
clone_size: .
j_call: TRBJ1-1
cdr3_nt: TGTGCCATCAGAGAAACAGCAGGGGGTCCCGAAGCTTTCTTT
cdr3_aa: CAIRETAGGPEAFF

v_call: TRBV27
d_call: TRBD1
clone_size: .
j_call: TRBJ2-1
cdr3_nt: TGTGCCAGCAGTGCGGACAGGGCCATGAATGAGCAGTTCTTC
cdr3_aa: CASSADRAMNEQFF

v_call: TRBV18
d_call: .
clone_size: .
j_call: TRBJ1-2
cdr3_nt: TGTGCCAGCTCACCATACACGGGGGCGGAAAATAACTATGGCTACACCTTC
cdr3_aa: CASSPYTGAENNYGYTF

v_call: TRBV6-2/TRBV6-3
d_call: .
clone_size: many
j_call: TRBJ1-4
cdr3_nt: TGTGCCATCCTCGGGGGGTCAGTTAATGAAAAACTGTTTTTT
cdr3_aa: CAILGGSVNEKLFF

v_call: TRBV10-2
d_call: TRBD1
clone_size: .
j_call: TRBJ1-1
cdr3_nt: TGCGCCAGCAGCGCCGACAGGGGCGTCGTGAACACTGAAGCTTTCTTT
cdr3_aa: CASSADRGVVNTEAFF

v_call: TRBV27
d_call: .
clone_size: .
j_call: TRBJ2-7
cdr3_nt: TGTGCCAGCAGTCCTCCCCGGGGGCTAGCCGGCGAGCAGTACTTC
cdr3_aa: CASSPPRGLAGEQYF

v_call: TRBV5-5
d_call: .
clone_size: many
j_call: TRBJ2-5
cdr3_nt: TGTGCCAGCAGACTACCGAGCAAAGAGACCCAGTACTTC
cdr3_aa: CASRLPSKETQYF

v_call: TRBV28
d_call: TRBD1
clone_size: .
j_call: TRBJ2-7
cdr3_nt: TGTGCCAGCAGTTTCCCCAGGGGGACCTCCTACGAGCAGTACTTC
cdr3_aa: CASSFPRGTSYEQYF